A single TCR beta chain is shown here with its context. The CDR3 runs 14 residues. The germline V gene has CDR1 SGHRS and CDR2 YFSETQ. The ends were cut back, 0 bases at V and 3 bases at J, with 10 bases in the middle. Primers included in the PCR were 60 Vbeta and 13 Jbeta primers. The repertoire was sequenced with immunoSEQ multiplex PCR; TCRdb's copy has only in-frame clones and lacks some. The table records around 190,000 clones, around 79% of them present only once. This record belongs to a study of cytomegalovirus exposure and HLA in healthy donors. This receptor was obtained from a woman in her 30s in good health and CMV-seropositive. The sample taken for sequencing was PBMCs. The V and J genes are TRBV5-1 and TRBJ2-7; D may be TRBD1 (5 bases). In DNA form, the CDR3 reads TGCGCCAGCAGCTTGGAGCAGGGCCTCTACGAGCAGTACTTC. Encoded protein: CASSLEQGLYEQYF.